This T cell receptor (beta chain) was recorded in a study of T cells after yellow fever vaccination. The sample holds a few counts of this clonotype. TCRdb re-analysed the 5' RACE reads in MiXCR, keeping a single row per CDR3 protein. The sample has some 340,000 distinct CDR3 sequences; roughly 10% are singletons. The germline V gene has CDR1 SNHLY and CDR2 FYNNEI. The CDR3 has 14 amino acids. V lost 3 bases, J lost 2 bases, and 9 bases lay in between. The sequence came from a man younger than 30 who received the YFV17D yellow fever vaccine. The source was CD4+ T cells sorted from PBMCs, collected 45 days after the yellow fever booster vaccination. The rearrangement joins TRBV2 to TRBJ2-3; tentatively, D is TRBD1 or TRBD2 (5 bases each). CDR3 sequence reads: CASSEQGPTDTQYF. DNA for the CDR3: TGTGCCAGCAGTGAGCAGGGACCCACAGATACGCAGTATTTT.